The 32 T cell receptor beta chains reported below all come from one sample, sequenced in a study of circulating CD8 cells and anti-PD-1 response in melanoma. From live CD3+CD8+TCRalphabeta+ cells, four PD-1 and/or TIGIT subsets were sorted. The QIAseq Immune Repertoire TCR panel built the libraries from approximately 15 ng of total RNA. Using its own MiXCR run on the reads, TCRdb lists one record per CDR3 protein. Among some 890 distinct CDR3 sequences listed, more than 9% were seen once. The sample in question was CD8+ T cells from PBMCs, obtained at baseline or after one month of anti-PD-1 therapy (not recorded which). The origin of the receptors is a human donor with melanoma.

In its sample, this clonotype ranks as medium-sized. The rearrangement links TRBV23-1 to TRBJ2-1; no reliable D call. TRBV23-1 is annotated as an ORF whose role is uncertain. V lost 0 bases, J lost 7 bases, and 7 bases lay in between. This CDR3 spans 13 amino acids. DNA for the CDR3: TGCGCCAGCAGTCAATCAGTTCGAAATGAGCAGTTCTTC. The encoded protein is CASSQSVRNEQFF.

This clonotype appeared a few times. The chain links TRBV19 to TRBJ1-2; maybe TRBD1 (5 bases). Trimming removed 5 bases from V and 4 bases from J, with 20 bases in between. CDR1 LNHDA and CDR2 SQIVND come from the germline V gene (reference sequence). The length of the CDR3 is 16 residues. The chain's CDR3 is CASSEGTGLEGYGYTF. The CDR3 DNA reads as TGTGCCAGTAGTGAGGGGACGGGGCTGGAAGGCTATGGCTACACCTTC.

This clonotype is medium-sized in the sample. CDR3 coding DNA: TGCGCCAGCAGCCACCTAGGCAATGAGCAGTTCTTC. This codes for CASSHLGNEQFF. V and J are TRBV4-3 and TRBJ2-1; D ambiguous. The V end was cut by 3 bases, the J end by 6 bases, with 6 bases between. Germline V gives CDR1 LGHNA, CDR2 YSLEER. The CDR3 contains 12 residues.

By proportion, this clonotype is medium-sized. Since the CDR3 does not end with the conserved phenylalanine or tryptophan, this likely comes from a read error. The chain recombines TRBV27 with TRBJ1-1; no clear D gene. Trimming cost V 7 bases and J 0 bases, with 9 bases left between them. Germline CDR1 is MNHEY and CDR2 is SMNVEV (reference sequence). This CDR3 comprises 13 residues. The CDR3 sequence is CASTNGMNTEAFL. In nucleotides, the CDR3 is TGTGCCAGCACCAACGGGATGAACACTGAAGCTTTCCTT.

By sample fraction, this clonotype is medium-sized. The J gene is TRBJ2-7, the V gene TRBV5-5; TRBD1 agrees at 7 bases. After removal of 6 bases from V and 7 bases from J, the junction contained 7 bases not matched to a gene. CDR3 length: 12 amino acids. Germline lookup yields CDR1 SGHKS and CDR2 YYEKEE (reference sequence). The CDR3 DNA follows: TGTGCCAGCAACCAAGACAGGGCAGAGCAGTACTTC. Encoded protein: CASNQDRAEQYF.

By frequency in the sample, this clonotype is large. The chain recombines TRBV25-1 with TRBJ2-4; no clear D gene. The V end was cut by 10 bases, the J end by 3 bases, with 7 bases between. The CDR3 sequence is 11 residues long. Germline V CDR1 and CDR2: MGHDK, SYGVNS. The CDR3 nucleotides are TGTGCCACCTTCTACAAAAACATTCAGTACTTC. Protein product: CATFYKNIQYF.

A single count supports this clonotype. This chain connects TRBV19 to TRBJ2-7, with D hard to call. The V end lost 6 bases, the J end lost 4 bases, and 10 bases lay between the germline ends. This CDR3 has 12 residues. CDR1 and CDR2 from the germline V gene are LNHDA and SQIVND (reference sequence). CDR3 residues: CASSPTPYEQYF. CDR3 nucleotides: TGTGCCAGTAGCCCCACTCCTTACGAGCAGTACTTC. The complete variable domain, with remaining parts taken from reference TRBV19 and TRBJ2-7, reads DGGITQSPKYLFRKEGQNVTLSCEQNLNHDAMYWYRQDPGQGLRLIYYSQIVNDFQKGDIAEGYSVSREKKESFPLTVTSAQKNPTAFYLCASSPTPYEQYFGPGTRLTVT.

This clonotype showed up just a few times. With a much larger clone just one base away, this may be a read error. The gene calls are TRBV23-1 and TRBJ2-7; the match to TRBD1 covers 10 bases. Being an ORF, TRBV23-1 has a function that is uncertain. The CDR3 is made up of 16 amino acids. Unmatched junction bases numbered 9, after V lost 2 bases and J lost 5 bases. In DNA form, the CDR3 reads TGCGCCAGCAGTCAACGCCGACAGGGGGCGCGGGACGAGCAGTACTTC. It is translated as CASSQRRQGARDEQYF.

In its sample, this clonotype ranks as medium-sized. The CDR3 here is CASSLWARGEQYF. The DNA of the CDR3 is TGTGCCAGCAGTTTATGGGCCCGGGGAGAGCAGTACTTC. V is TRBV27 and J is TRBJ2-7; D possibly corresponds to TRBD2 (5 bases). The CDR3 totals 13 residues. Germline assignment: CDR1 MNHEY and CDR2 SMNVEV (reference sequence). V lost 1 base, J lost 7 bases, and 11 bases lay in between.

Turning to this clonotype: Since a much larger clone is just one base distant, this may be a read error. The chain combines TRBV4-1 with TRBJ2-7, with D possibly TRBD1 on 5 matching bases. The CDR3 extends over 13 amino acids. Germline CDR1 reads MGHRA; CDR2 reads YSYEKL. The CDR3 sequence: CASSQLGVDELYF. CDR3 bases: TGCGCCAGCAGCCAACTAGGGGTCGACGAGCTGTACTTC.

This clonotype is medium-sized within its sample. The chain uses TRBV19 and TRBJ2-7; possibly TRBD1 or TRBD2 for D (5 bases each). The CDR3 runs 16 residues. The germline CDR1 and CDR2 sequences are LNHDA and SQIVND (reference sequence). The germline V and J ends were trimmed by 6 bases and 2 bases, with 20 bases remaining between them. CDR3 DNA sequence: TGTGCCAGTAGCAGAATCCCCGGGACCGATACCTACGAGCAGTACTTC. Translation: CASSRIPGTDTYEQYF.

Relative to its sample, this clonotype is medium-sized. The V gene is TRBV28, the J gene TRBJ2-5; 8 positions match TRBD1. The V gene's germline CDR1 is MDHEN and CDR2 SYDVKM. This CDR3 spans 15 amino acids. The V segment lost 3 bases and the J segment 4 bases; nucleotides outside the gene matches: 7. In nucleotides, the CDR3 is TGTGCCAGCAGTTTTTCACAGGGGGGCGGAGAGACCCAGTACTTC. Its translation is CASSFSQGGGETQYF.

In its sample, this clonotype ranks as medium-sized. The chain carries TRBV4-3 and TRBJ1-6, with D possibly matching TRBD1 (5 bases). Per germline, CDR1 LGHNA and CDR2 YSLEER. The germline V and J ends were trimmed by 0 bases and 10 bases, with 13 bases remaining between them. This CDR3 is 15 amino acids long. The CDR3 loop reads CASSQDRGDSSPLHF. The CDR3 coding sequence is TGCGCCAGCAGCCAAGATCGGGGGGATTCCTCACCCCTCCACTTT.

This clonotype is labeled medium-sized (0.01 to 0.1%). V usage is TRBV7-3 and J usage is TRBJ1-4, with no clear D. Trimming pared 2 bases from V and 3 bases from J, leaving 7 bases between. The CDR3 length is 14 residues. CDR1 and CDR2 (germline): SGHTA, FQGTGA. For the CDR3, the DNA is TGTGCCAGCAGCTTAGTCCTGGCTAATGAAAAACTGTTTTTT. It encodes CASSLVLANEKLFF.

This clonotype was seen a handful of times. The J gene is TRBJ2-1, the V gene TRBV5-6; the D call may be TRBD1 or TRBD2 (5 bases each). The V end lost 1 base, the J end lost 7 bases, and 21 bases lay between the germline ends. The CDR3 runs 17 residues. Germline CDR1 SGHDT, CDR2 YYEEEE. CDR3 DNA sequence: TGTGCCAGCAGCTTGTTTTGGGCCGTTAAGGGGAGAAATGAGCAGTTCTTC. This gives the protein CASSLFWAVKGRNEQFF.

By frequency in the sample, this clonotype is medium-sized. The V gene is TRBV20-1, the J gene TRBJ1-2; D is possibly TRBD1 (6 bases). The CDR3 totals 13 residues. In germline, CDR1 is DFQATT, CDR2 SNEGSKA (reference sequence). Trimming cost V 1 base and J 2 bases, with 8 bases left between them. CDR3 bases: TGCAGTGCTAGAGGGACAGACAACTATGGCTACACCTTC. It translates to CSARGTDNYGYTF.

V usage is TRBV12-3 or TRBV12-4 and J usage is TRBJ1-1; D remains ambiguous. Trimming took off 3 bases at V and 2 bases at J, with 10 bases between the two ends. This CDR3 is built from 14 residues. In DNA, the CDR3 is TGTGCCAGCAGTTTGTCTCCGGGCAACACTGAAGCTTTCTTT. Its translation is CASSLSPGNTEAFF.

In the case of this clonotype: This may be a read error, as it is one base from a much larger clone. The CDR3 bases are TGTGCCAGCAGCGGCTACGAGCGGTACTTC. It codes for CASSGYERYF. This chain links TRBV6-6 with TRBJ2-7; D ambiguous. This CDR3 comprises 10 residues. From germline, CDR1 is MNHNY and CDR2 SVGAGI (reference sequence).

By frequency in the sample, this clonotype is medium-sized. CDR3 amino acids: CASSLLAGVTGELFF. The CDR3 DNA reads as TGTGCCAGCAGTTTATTGGCGGGGGTAACCGGGGAGCTGTTTTTT. V gene TRBV27 combines with J gene TRBJ2-2, with 7 bases lining up with TRBD2. Trimming took 1 base from V and 5 from J; bases not matched to a gene: 4. CDR1 and CDR2 (germline): MNHEY, SMNVEV (reference sequence). The CDR3 length is 15 residues.

This clonotype qualifies as medium-sized (0.01 to 0.1%). This sequence joins TRBV28 and TRBJ2-7; the match to TRBD2 covers 11 bases. V shed 6 bases and J 2 bases; nucleotides not matched to a gene: 12. Germline V gives CDR1 MDHEN, CDR2 SYDVKM. The CDR3 is 17 residues long. The CDR3 sequence is CASSTSRASGGTYEQYF. In DNA, the CDR3 is TGTGCCAGCAGCACTAGTAGAGCTAGCGGGGGGACCTACGAGCAGTACTTC.

This clonotype is medium-sized (0.01 to 0.1%) by share. This chain connects TRBV4-3 to TRBJ2-7, with no clear D. Germline V gene data show CDR1 as LGHNA and CDR2 as YSLEER. Trimming shortened V by 0 bases and J by 2 bases, and 14 bases separated the two germline ends. The CDR3 is 16 amino acids. The CDR3 protein is CASSQEAVILTYEQYF. The CDR3 coding sequence is TGCGCCAGCAGCCAAGAGGCGGTAATCCTTACCTACGAGCAGTACTTC.

Concerning this clonotype itself: A much larger clonotype is one base distant, so this may be a read error. Because it lacks the conserved phenylalanine or tryptophan at the end, this CDR3 is likely a read error. This sequence joins TRBV4-1 and TRBJ2-3, with TRBD1 matching 8 bases. The trim removed 0 bases at V and 2 bases at J, leaving 1 base unmatched. The CDR3 totals 15 residues. Germline CDR1 is MGHRA and CDR2 is YSYEKL. The chain's CDR3 is CASSQEDRATDTQYS. Here the CDR3 DNA reads TGCGCCAGCAGCCAAGAGGACAGGGCCACAGATACGCAGTATTCT.

The V and J genes are TRBV19 and TRBJ2-1; perhaps TRBD2 as D (6 bases). Germline values: CDR1 LNHDA, CDR2 SQIVND (reference sequence). The V and J ends lost 4 bases and 3 bases respectively, with 7 bases between them. The length of the CDR3 is 13 residues. The CDR3 nucleotides are TGTGCCAGTAGTAGCGGGGTCTACAATGAGCAGTTCTTC. It is translated as CASSSGVYNEQFF.

By proportion, this clonotype is medium-sized. This chain connects TRBV19 to TRBJ2-7; 11 bases are shared with TRBD1. Germline V gene data show CDR1 as LNHDA and CDR2 as SQIVND (reference sequence). CDR3 length: 14 residues. J gave up 0 bases and V 11 bases, and 6 bases lay outside the gene matches. Here the CDR3 reads CASGQGGLSYEQYF. The DNA for the CDR3 is TGTGCCTCGGGACAGGGGGGACTCTCCTACGAGCAGTACTTC.

On this clonotype itself: This may arise from a read error, as a much more abundant clone is one base away. V gene TRBV7-3 combines with J gene TRBJ1-2; D gene uncertain. V was clipped by 1 base and J by 6 bases, with 9 bases between them. Germline V gene lookup returns CDR1 SGHTA and CDR2 FQGTGA. The CDR3 covers 13 residues. The CDR3 DNA reads TGTGCCAGCAGCTTAATGTGGAGGGATGGCTACACCTTC. Translated, it gives CASSLMWRDGYTF.

This clonotype was counted only a few times. This could be a read error, since a much larger clone is one nucleotide away. The rearrangement uses TRBV20-1 and TRBJ2-7; D unresolved. CDR1 and CDR2 from the germline V gene are DFQATT and SNEGSKA (reference sequence). This CDR3 is built from 11 residues. CDR3 sequence reads: CSAKSSYKQYF. The CDR3, as DNA: TGCAGTGCTAAGTCAAGCTACAAGCAGTACTTC.

In this sample, this clonotype is large. This chain uses TRBV9 with TRBJ2-1; D is tentatively TRBD1 or TRBD2 (5 bases each). Trimming cost V 1 base and J 5 bases, with 13 bases left between them. CDR3 size: 15 residues. Germline loops: CDR1 SGDLS, CDR2 YYNGEE. As DNA, the CDR3 is TGTGCCAGCAGCGTATGGGGGAGCATAGACAATGAGCAGTTCTTC. As protein: CASSVWGSIDNEQFF.

V and J are TRBV19 and TRBJ1-2, with D perhaps TRBD1 (5 bases). V was trimmed by 3 bases and J by 4 bases, leaving 12 bases between them. Looked up from germline, CDR1 is LNHDA and CDR2 is SQIVND (reference sequence). The CDR3 runs 14 residues. The CDR3 DNA reads as TGTGCCAGTAGTATGTCGGCAGGGACCTATGGCTACACCTTC. This translates into CASSMSAGTYGYTF.

By sample fraction, this clonotype is medium-sized. The chain is built from TRBV27 and TRBJ2-1, with D possibly TRBD1 on 6 matching bases. Germline V gives CDR1 MNHEY, CDR2 SMNVEV (reference sequence). The CDR3 is 16 residues long. The V end lost 4 bases, the J end lost 1 base, and 14 bases lay between the germline ends. The DNA of the CDR3 is TGTGCCAGCAGTTCCGCGATGGGGGCATCCTACAATGAGCAGTTCTTC. This encodes CASSSAMGASYNEQFF.

This clonotype is classed as medium-sized (0.01 to 0.1%). V is TRBV29-1 and J is TRBJ1-1, with unresolved D. The CDR3 runs to 12 residues. V was trimmed by 5 bases and J by 0 bases, leaving 7 bases between them. CDR1 and CDR2 (germline): SQVTM, ANQGSEA. As DNA, the CDR3 is TGCAGCGTTAAAACCTTGAACACTGAAGCTTTCTTT. Residues: CSVKTLNTEAFF.

This clonotype is labeled medium-sized (0.01 to 0.1%). V gene TRBV19 combines with J gene TRBJ1-1; D call uncertain. Germline values: CDR1 LNHDA, CDR2 SQIVND (reference sequence). V shed 0 bases and J shed 2 bases, with 7 bases lying between them. The CDR3 runs 14 residues. The CDR3 region is CASSIEGFNTEAFF. The DNA of the CDR3 is TGTGCCAGTAGTATAGAGGGATTTAACACTGAAGCTTTCTTT.

By frequency in the sample, this clonotype is medium-sized (0.01 to 0.1%). This chain connects TRBV27 to TRBJ2-7; 11 positions agree with TRBD2. Germline assignment: CDR1 MNHEY and CDR2 SMNVEV (reference sequence). This CDR3 has 14 residues. V shed 6 bases, J shed 4 bases, and the junction held 5 bases outside the gene matches. In nucleotides, the CDR3 is TGTGCCAGCAGGAATAGCGGGGGGGGTTACGAGCAGTACTTC. It specifies CASRNSGGGYEQYF.